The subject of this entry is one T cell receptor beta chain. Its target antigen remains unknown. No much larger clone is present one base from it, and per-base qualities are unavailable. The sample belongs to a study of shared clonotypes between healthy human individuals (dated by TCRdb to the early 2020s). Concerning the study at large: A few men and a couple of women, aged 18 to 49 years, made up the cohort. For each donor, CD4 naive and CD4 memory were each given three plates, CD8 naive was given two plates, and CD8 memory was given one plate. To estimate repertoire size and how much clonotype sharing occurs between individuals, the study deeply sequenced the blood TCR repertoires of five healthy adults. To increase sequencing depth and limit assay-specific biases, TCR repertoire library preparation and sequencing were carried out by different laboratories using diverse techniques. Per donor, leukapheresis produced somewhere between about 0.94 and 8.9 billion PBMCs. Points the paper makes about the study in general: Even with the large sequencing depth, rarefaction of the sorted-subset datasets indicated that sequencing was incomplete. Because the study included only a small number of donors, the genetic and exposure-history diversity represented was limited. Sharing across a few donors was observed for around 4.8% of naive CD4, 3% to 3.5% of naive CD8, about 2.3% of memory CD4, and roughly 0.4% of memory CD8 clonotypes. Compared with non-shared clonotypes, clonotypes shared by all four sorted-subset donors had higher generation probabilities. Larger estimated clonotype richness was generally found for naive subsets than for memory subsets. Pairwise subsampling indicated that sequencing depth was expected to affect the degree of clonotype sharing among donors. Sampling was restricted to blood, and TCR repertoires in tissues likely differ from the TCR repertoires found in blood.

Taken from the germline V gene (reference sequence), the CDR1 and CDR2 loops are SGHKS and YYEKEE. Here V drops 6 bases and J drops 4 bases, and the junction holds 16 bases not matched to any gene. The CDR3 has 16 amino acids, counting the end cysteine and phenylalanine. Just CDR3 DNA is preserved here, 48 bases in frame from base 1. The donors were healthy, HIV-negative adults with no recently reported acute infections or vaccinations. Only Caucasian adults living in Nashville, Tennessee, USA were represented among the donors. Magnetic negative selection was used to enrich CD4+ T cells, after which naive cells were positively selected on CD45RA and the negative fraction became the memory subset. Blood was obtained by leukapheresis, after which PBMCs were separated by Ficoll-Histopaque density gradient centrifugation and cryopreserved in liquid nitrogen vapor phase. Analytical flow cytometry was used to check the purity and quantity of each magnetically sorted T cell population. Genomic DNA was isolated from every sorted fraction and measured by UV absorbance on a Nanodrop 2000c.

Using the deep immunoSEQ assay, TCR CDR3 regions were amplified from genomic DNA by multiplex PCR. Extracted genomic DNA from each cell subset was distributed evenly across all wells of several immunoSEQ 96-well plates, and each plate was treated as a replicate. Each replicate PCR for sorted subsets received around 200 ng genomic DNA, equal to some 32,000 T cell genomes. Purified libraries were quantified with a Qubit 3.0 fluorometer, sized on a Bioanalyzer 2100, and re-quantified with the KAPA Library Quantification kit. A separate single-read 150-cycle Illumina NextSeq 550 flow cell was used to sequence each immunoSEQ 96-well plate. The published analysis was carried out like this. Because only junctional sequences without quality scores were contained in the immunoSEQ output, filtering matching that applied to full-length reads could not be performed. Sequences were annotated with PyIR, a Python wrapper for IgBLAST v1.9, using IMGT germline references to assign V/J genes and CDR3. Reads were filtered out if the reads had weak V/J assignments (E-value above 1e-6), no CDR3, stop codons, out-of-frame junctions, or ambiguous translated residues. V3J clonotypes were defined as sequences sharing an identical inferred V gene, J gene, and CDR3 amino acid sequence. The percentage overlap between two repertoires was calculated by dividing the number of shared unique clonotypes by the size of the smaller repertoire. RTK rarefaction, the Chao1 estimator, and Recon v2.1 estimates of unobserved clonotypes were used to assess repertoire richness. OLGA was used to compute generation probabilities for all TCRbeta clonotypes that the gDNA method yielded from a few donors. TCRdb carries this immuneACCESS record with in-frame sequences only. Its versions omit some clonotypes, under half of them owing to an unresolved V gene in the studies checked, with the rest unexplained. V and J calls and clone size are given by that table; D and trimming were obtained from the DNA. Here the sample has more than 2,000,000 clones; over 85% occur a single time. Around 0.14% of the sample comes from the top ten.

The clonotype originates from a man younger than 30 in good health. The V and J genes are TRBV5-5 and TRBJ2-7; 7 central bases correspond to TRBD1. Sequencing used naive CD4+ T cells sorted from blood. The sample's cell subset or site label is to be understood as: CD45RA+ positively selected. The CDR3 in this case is CASNLNPSTGWYEQYF. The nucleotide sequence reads TGTGCCAGCAACCTTAACCCCTCGACAGGGTGGTACGAGCAGTACTTC.